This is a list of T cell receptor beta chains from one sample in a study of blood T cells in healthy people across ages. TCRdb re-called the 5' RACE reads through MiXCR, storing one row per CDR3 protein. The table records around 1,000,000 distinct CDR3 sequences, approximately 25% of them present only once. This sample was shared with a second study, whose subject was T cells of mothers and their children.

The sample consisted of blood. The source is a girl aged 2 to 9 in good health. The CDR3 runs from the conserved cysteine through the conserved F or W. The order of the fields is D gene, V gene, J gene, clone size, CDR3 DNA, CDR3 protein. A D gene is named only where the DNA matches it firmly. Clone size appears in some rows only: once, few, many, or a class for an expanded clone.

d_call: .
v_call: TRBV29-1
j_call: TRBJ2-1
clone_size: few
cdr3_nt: TGCAGCGTTGAACCAGCGGACTACAATGAGCAGTTCTTC
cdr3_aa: CSVEPADYNEQFF

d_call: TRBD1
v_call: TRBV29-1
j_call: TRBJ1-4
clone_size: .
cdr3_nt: TGCAGCGTTGAAGGAGGGGGCGGTGAAAAACTGTTTTTT
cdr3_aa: CSVEGGGGEKLFF

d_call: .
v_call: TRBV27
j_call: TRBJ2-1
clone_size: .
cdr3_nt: TGTGCCAGCACCAAACTAGGGCCCTACAATGAGCAGTTCTTC
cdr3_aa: CASTKLGPYNEQFF

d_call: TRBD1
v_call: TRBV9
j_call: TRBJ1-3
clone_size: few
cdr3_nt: TGTGCCAGCAGCGCCGGGACAGGGTTCTCTTCGGGCACCATATATTTT
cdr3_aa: CASSAGTGFSSGTIYF

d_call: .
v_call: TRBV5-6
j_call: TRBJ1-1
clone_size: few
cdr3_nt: TGTGCCAGCAGCTTGGGGGCGGCGGACACTGAAGCTTTCTTT
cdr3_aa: CASSLGAADTEAFF

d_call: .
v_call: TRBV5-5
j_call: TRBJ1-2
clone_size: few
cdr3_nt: TGTGCCAGCAGCTTGTGGGAGATCGACTATGGCTACACCTTC
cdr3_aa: CASSLWEIDYGYTF

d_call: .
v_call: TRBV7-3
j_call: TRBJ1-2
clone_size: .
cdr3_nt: TGTGCCAGCAGCGCGGATGTCGGTGTGCAGTCGTATGGCTACACCTTC
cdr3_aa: CASSADVGVQSYGYTF

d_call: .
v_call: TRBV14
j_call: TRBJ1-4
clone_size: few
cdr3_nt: TGTGCCAGCAGCCAACTAACCGCGGGGGTCCCGTTTTTT
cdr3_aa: CASSQLTAGVPFF

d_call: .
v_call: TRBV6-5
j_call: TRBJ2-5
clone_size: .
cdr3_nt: TGTGCCAGCCTGTCGGGGGGCGGGGAGACCCAGTACTTC
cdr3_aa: CASLSGGGETQYF

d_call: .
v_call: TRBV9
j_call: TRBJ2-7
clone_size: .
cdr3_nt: TGTGCCAGCAGCGTAGGGAAGGAGAGCTCCTACGAGCAGTACTTC
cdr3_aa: CASSVGKESSYEQYF

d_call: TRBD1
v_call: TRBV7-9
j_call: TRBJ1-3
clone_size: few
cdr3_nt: TGTGCCAGCAGCTTAGCGCCGGGACAGGGGTCCCGCACCATATATTTT
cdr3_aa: CASSLAPGQGSRTIYF

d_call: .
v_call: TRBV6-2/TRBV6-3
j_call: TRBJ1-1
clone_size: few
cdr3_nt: TGTGCCACCCGGTCAGCCACTGAAGCTTTCTTT
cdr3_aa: CATRSATEAFF

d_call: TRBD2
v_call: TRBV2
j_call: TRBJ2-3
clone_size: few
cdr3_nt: TGTGCCAGCAGCCACACGTCTAGCGGGAGTACAGATACGCAGTATTTT
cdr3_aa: CASSHTSSGSTDTQYF

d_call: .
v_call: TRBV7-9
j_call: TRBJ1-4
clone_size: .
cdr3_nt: TGTGCCAGCAGCTACCCCCCCGTCGATGAAAAACTGTTTTTT
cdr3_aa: CASSYPPVDEKLFF

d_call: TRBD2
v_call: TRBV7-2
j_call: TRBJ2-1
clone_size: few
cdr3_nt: TGTGCCAGCAGTATCGCACTAGCGGCGAATGAGCAGTTCTTC
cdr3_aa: CASSIALAANEQFF

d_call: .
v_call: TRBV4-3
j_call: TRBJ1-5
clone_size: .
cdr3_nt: TGCGCCAGCAGCCAAGATCCAATTCGGGGGCAATATAGCAATCAGCCCCAGCATTTT
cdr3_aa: CASSQDPIRGQYSNQPQHF

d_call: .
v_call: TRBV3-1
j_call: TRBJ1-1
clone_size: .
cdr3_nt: TGTGCCAGTTACAGGGCTGGCGAACCTTTCTTT
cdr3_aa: CASYRAGEPFF

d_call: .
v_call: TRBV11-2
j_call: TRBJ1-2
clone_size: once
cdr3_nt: TGTGCCGGCAGCAGAGAGGTCGGCCGGGGCTATGGCTACACCTTC
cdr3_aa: CAGSREVGRGYGYTF

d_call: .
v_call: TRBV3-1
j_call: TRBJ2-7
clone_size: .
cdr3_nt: TGTGCCAGCAAAGTCAGTAGACAGAGCTACGAGCAGTACTTC
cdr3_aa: CASKVSRQSYEQYF

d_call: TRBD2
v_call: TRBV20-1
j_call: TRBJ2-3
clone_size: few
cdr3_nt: TGCAGTGCTAGAGAAGGGACTAGCGGGAGTGGTACGCAGTATTTT
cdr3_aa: CSAREGTSGSGTQYF

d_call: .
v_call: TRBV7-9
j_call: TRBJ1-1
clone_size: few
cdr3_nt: TGTGCCAGCCAGTTGCTATCGGGTGAAGCTTTCTTT
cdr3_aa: CASQLLSGEAFF

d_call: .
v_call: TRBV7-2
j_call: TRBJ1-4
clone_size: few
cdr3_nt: TGTGCCAGCAGCCCAAATGGGGGAGATGGGGAAAAACTGTTTTTT
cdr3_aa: CASSPNGGDGEKLFF

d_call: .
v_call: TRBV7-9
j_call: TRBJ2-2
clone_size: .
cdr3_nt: TGTGCCAGCGAAGGCCTTTCCGGGGAGCTGTTTTTT
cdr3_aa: CASEGLSGELFF

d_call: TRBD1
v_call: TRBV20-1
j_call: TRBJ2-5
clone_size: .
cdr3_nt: TGCAGTGCTAGAACCGGGACAGGGGGCGCGGAGACCCAGTACTTC
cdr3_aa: CSARTGTGGAETQYF

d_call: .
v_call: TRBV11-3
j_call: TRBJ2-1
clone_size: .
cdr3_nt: TGTGCCAGCAGCTTATCAGGTTTTCATAAGCAGTTCTTC
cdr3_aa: CASSLSGFHKQFF

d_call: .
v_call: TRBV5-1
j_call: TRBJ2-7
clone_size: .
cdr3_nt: TGCGCCAGCAGCTTGGCGGACAGTACCTACTACGAGCAGTACTTC
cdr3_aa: CASSLADSTYYEQYF

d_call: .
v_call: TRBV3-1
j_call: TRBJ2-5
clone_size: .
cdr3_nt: TGTGCCAGCAGCCATGAGGCAGGGCGGGAGACCCAGTACTTC
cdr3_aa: CASSHEAGRETQYF

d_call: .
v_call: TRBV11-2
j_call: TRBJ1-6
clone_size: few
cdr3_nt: TGTGCCAGCAGCTTAGGTGCATTACAGGGCCTTAGCTCCTATAATTCACCCCTCCACTTT
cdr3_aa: CASSLGALQGLSSYNSPLHF

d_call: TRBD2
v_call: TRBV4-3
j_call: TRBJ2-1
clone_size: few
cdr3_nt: TGCGCCAGCAGCCAAGAACCTCGACTAGCGGGAGGTCCCATCTCCTACAATGAGCAGTTCTTC
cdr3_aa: CASSQEPRLAGGPISYNEQFF

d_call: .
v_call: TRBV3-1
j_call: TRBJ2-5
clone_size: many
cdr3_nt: TGTGCCAGCAGCCAAGGGGAGCAGACCCAGTACTTC
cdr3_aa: CASSQGEQTQYF

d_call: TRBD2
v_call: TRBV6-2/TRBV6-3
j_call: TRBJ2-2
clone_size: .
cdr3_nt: TGTGCCAGCAGTTCGCAACTAGCGGGGGGCCTCTCTCCCGGGGAGCTGCTTTTT
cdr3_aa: CASSSQLAGGLSPGELLF

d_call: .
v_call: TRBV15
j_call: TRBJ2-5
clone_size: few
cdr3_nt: TGTGCCACCAGCAGGGACCTTCTGGAGACCCAGTACTTC
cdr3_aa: CATSRDLLETQYF

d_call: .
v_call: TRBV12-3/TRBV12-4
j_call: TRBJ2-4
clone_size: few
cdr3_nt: TGTGCCAGCAGTTTACCCCTTAACATTCAGTACTTC
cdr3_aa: CASSLPLNIQYF

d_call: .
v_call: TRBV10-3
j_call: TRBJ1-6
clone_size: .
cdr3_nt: TGTGCCATCAGTGATGGAGGGGGTGATTCACCCCTCCACTTT
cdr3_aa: CAISDGGGDSPLHF

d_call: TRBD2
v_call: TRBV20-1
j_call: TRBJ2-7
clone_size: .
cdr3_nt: TGCAGTGCTAGCTTTGGGGGGGGGAGCTCCTACGAGCAGTACTTC
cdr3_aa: CSASFGGGSSYEQYF

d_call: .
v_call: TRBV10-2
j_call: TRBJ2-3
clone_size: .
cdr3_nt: TGCGCCAGCAGTGAGTCGAGTACAGATACGCAGTATTTT
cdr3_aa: CASSESSTDTQYF

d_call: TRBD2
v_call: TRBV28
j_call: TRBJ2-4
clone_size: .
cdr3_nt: TGTGCCAGCAGTTTCCCGACTAGCGGGGTAGCCAAAAACATTCAGTACTTC
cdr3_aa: CASSFPTSGVAKNIQYF

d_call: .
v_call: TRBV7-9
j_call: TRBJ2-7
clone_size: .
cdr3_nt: TGTGCCAGCAGCTTAGGAGAGGCCGAGGGGGTGGACTACGAGCAGTACTTC
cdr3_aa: CASSLGEAEGVDYEQYF

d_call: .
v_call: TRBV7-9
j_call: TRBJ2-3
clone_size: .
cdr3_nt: TGTGCCAGTTTCGACAGGGAGGCAGATACGCAGTATTTT
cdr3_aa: CASFDREADTQYF

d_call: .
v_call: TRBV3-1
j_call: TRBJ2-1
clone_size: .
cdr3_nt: TGTGCCAGCAAAGAGGCGAATGAGCAGTTCTTC
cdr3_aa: CASKEANEQFF

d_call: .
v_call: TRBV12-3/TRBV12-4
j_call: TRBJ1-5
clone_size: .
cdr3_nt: TGTGCCAGCAGTCCCCCGGGGGAGCGTTTTGGGCAGCCCCAGCATTTT
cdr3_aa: CASSPPGERFGQPQHF

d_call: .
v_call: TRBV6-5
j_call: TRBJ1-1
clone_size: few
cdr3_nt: TGTGCCAGCAGCTCGGTTCTTCTGCACACTGAAGCTTTCTTT
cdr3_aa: CASSSVLLHTEAFF

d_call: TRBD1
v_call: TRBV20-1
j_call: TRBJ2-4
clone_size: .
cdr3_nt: TGCAGTGCTAGAGTCCCGGGACAGGGTAAAAACATTCAGTACTTC
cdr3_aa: CSARVPGQGKNIQYF

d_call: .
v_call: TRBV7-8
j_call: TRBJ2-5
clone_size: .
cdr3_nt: TGTGCCAGCAGCTCCGCAGACTTACAAGAGACCCAGTACTTC
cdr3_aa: CASSSADLQETQYF